The source of this T cell receptor (beta chain) is a study of blood T cell repertoires in COVID-19. Study overall: T cells, B-cell-depleted T cells, or PBMCs provided the cDNA or gDNA that served as material.

Original handling: Amplifying reference gene primers gave estimates of nucleated cell counts. The data were produced by immunoSEQ multiplex PCR, yet TCRdb's version contains in-frame clones alone and is incomplete. That table gives V, J and clone size, and the DNA gave D and trimming. The sample shows approximately 100,000 clones, approximately 87% of them seen only once. J gave up 4 bases and V 5 bases, and 5 bases lay outside the gene matches. CDR3 length: 14 residues. From germline, CDR1 is LNHNV and CDR2 YYDKDF (reference sequence). Sequences were obtained from peripheral blood. The receptor comes from a woman aged 25 to 45 with acute or convalescent COVID-19. The V and J genes are TRBV15 and TRBJ1-1; 9 nucleotides agree with TRBD1. The CDR3 coding sequence is TGTGCCACCAGCGGCCGACAGGGGGGCACTGAAGCTTTCTTT. It codes for CATSGRQGGTEAFF.